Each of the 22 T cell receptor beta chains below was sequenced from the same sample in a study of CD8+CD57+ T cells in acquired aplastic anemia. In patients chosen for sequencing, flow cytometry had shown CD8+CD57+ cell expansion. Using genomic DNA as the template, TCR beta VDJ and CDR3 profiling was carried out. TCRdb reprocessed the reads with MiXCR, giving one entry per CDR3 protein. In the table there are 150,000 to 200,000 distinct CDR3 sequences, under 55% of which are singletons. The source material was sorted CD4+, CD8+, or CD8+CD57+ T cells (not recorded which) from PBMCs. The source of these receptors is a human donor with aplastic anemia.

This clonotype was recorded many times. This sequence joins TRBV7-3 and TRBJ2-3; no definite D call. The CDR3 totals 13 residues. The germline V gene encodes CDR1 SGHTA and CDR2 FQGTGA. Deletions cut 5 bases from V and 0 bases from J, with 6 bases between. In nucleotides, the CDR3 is TGTGCCAGCAGCGAACACAGCACAGATACGCAGTATTTT. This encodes CASSEHSTDTQYF. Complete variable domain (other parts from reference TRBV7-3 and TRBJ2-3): GAGVSQTPSNKVTEKGKYVELRCDPISGHTALYWYRQSLGQGPEFLIYFQGTGAADDSGLPNDRFFAVRPEGSVSTLKIQRTERGDSAVYLCASSEHSTDTQYFGPGTRLTVL.

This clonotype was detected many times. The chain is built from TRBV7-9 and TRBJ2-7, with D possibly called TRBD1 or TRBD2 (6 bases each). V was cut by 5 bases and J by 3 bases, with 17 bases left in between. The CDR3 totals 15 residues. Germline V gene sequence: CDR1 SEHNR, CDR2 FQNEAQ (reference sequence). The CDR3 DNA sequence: TGTGCCAGCAGCCAAGCGGAGGGGGTAATCTACGAGCAGTACTTC. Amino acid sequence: CASSQAEGVIYEQYF. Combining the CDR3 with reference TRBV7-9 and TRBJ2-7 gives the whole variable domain DTGVSQNPRHKITKRGQNVTFRCDPISEHNRLYWYRQTLGQGPEFLTYFQNEAQLEKSRLLSDRFSAERPKGSFSTLEIQRTEQGDSAMYLCASSQAEGVIYEQYFGPGTRLTVT.

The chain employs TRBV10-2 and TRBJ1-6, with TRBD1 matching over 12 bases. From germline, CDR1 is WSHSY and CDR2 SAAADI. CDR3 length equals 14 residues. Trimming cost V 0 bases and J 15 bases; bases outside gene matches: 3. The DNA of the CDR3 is TGCGCCAGCAGTGAGTCGGGACAGGGGGCTAACCTCCACTTT. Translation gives CASSESGQGANLHF.

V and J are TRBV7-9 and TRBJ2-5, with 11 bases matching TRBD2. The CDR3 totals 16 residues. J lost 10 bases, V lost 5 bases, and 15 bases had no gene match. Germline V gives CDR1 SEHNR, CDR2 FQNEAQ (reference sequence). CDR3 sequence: CASSQPTSGTRGIQYF. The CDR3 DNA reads TGTGCCAGCAGCCAACCGACTAGCGGGACCCGGGGGATCCAGTACTTC.

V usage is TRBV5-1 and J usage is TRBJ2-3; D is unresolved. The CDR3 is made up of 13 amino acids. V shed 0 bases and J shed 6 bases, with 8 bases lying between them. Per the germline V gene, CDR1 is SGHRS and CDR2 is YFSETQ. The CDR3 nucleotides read TGCGCCAGCAGCTTGGAAGAGTGGGATACGCAGTATTTT. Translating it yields CASSLEEWDTQYF.

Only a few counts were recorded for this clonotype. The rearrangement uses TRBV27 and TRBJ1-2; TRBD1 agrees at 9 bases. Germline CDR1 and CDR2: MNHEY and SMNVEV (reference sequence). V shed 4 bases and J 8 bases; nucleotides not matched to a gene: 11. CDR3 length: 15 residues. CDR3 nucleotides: TGTGCCAGCAGTTCGGCACAGGGGGCGAGGGTGGGCTACACCTTC. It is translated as CASSSAQGARVGYTF.

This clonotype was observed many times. The chain's CDR3 is CASGPPYGYTF. CDR3 nucleotides: TGTGCTAGTGGCCCCCCGTATGGCTACACCTTC. The rearrangement uses TRBV12-5 and TRBJ1-2; D gene unclear. V lost 6 bases and J 5 bases, leaving 7 bases between the germline ends. CDR1 and CDR2 (germline): LGHNT, FRNRAP. The CDR3 sequence is 11 residues long. Based on the CDR3 plus reference TRBV12-5 and TRBJ1-2, the full variable domain is DARVTQTPRHKVTEMGQEVTMRCQPILGHNTVFWYRQTMMQGLELLAYFRNRAPLDDSGMPKDRFSAEMPDATLATLKIQPSEPRDSAVYFCASGPPYGYTFGSGTRLTVV.

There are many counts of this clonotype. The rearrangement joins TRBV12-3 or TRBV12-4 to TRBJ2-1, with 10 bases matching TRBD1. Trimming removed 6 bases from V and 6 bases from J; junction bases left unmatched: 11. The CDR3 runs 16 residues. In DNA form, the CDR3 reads TGTGCCAGCAGCCGGGACAGGGGATTTTTGGGCAATGAGCAGTTCTTC. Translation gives CASSRDRGFLGNEQFF.

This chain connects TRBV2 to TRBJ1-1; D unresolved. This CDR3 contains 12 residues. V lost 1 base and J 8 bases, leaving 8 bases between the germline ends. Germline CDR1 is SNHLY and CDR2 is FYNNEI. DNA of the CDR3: TGTGCCAGCAGTGAAGGCACCCCGGAAGCTTTCTTT. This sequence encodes CASSEGTPEAFF. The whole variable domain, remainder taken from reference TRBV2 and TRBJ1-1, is EPEVTQTPSHQVTQMGQEVILRCVPISNHLYFYWYRQILGQKVEFLVSFYNNEISEKSEIFDDQFSVERPDGSNFTLKIRSTKLEDSAMYFCASSEGTPEAFFGQGTRLTVV.

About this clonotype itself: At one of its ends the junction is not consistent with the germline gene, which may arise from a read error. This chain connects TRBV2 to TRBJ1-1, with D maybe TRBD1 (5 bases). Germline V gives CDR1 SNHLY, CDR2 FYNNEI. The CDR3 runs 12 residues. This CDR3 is CASSGGGTEAFF. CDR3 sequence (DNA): TGTGCCAGCAGTGGGGGGGGGACTGAGGCTTTCTTT. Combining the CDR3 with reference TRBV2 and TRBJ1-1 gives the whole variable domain EPEVTQTPSHQVTQMGQEVILRCVPISNHLYFYWYRQILGQKVEFLVSFYNNEISEKSEIFDDQFSVERPDGSNFTLKIRSTKLEDSAMYFCASSGGGTEAFFGQGTRLTVV.

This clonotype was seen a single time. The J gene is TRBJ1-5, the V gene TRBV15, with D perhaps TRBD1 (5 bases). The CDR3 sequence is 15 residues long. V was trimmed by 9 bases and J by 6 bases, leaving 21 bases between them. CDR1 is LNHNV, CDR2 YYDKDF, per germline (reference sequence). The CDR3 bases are TGTGCCACTTCCCCCCGGAGGGGTCCCAGTCAGCCCCAGCATTTT. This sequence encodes CATSPRRGPSQPQHF.

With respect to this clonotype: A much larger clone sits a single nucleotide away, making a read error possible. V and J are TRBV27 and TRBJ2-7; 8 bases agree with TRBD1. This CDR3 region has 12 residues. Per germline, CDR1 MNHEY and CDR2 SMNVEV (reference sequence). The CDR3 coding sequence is TGTGCCAGCAGTCACCTTCCGGGACAGGCCCTATTC. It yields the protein CASSHLPGQALF.

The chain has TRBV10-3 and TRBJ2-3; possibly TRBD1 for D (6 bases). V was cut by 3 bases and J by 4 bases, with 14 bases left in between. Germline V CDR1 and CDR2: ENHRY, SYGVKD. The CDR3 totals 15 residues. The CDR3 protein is CAISELEGVADTQYF. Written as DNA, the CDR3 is TGTGCCATCAGTGAACTAGAGGGGGTCGCAGATACGCAGTATTTT.

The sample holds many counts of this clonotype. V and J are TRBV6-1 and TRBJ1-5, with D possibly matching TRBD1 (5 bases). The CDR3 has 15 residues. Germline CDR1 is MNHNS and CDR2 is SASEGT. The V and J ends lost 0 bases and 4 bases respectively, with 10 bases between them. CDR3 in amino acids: CASSEAQGFNQPQHF. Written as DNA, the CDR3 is TGTGCCAGCAGTGAAGCGCAGGGATTTAATCAGCCCCAGCATTTT.

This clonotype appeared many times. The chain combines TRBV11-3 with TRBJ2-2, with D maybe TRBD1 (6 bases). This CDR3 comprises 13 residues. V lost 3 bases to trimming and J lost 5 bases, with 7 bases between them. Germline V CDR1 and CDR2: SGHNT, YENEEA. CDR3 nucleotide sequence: TGTGCCAGCAGCTTCACAGGGACCGGGGAGCTGTTTTTT. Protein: CASSFTGTGELFF.

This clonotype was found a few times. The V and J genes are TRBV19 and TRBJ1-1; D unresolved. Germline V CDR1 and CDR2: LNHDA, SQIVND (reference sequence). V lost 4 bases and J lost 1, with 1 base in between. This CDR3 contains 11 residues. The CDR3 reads CASSTNTEAFF. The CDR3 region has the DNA TGTGCCAGTAGTACGAACACTGAAGCTTTCTTT.

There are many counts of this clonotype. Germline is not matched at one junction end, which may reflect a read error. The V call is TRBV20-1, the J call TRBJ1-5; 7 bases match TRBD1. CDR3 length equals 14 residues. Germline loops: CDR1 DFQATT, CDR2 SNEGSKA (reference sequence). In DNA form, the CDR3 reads TGCAGTGCTGGAGACAGGGTCGACAATCAGCCCCAGCATTTT. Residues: CSAGDRVDNQPQHF.

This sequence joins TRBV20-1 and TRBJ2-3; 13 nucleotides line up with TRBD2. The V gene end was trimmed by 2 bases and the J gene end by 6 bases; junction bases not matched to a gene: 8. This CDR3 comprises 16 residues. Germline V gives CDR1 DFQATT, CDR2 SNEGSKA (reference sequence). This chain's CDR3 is CSARPGLAGSRDTQYF. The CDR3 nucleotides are TGCAGTGCTAGACCGGGACTAGCGGGGTCTAGGGATACGCAGTATTTT.

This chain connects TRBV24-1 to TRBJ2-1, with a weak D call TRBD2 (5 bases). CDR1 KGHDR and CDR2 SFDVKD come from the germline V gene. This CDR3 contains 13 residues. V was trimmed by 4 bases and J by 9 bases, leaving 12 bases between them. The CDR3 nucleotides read TGTGCCACCAGTGACCGCACTAGGCGTGAGCAGTTCTTC. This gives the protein CATSDRTRREQFF.

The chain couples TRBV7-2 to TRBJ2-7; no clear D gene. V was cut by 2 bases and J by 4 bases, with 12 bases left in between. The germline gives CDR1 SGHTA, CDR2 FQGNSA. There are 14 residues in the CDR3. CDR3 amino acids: CASSLYGVKYEQYF. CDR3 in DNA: TGTGCCAGCAGCTTATATGGGGTGAAGTACGAGCAGTACTTC.

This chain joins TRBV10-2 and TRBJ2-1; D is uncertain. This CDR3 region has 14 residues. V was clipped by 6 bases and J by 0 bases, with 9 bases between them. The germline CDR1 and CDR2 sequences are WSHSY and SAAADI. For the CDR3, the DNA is TGCGCCAGCAGGGGAAGGAGCTCCTACAATGAGCAGTTCTTC. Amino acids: CASRGRSSYNEQFF.

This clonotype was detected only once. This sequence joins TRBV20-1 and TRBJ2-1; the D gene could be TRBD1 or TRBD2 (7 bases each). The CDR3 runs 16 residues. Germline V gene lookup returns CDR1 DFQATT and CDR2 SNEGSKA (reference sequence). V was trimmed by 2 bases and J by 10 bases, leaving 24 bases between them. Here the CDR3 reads CSARQTSEGALGEQFF. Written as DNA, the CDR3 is TGCAGTGCTAGACAAACTAGCGAGGGGGCCTTAGGGGAGCAGTTCTTC.